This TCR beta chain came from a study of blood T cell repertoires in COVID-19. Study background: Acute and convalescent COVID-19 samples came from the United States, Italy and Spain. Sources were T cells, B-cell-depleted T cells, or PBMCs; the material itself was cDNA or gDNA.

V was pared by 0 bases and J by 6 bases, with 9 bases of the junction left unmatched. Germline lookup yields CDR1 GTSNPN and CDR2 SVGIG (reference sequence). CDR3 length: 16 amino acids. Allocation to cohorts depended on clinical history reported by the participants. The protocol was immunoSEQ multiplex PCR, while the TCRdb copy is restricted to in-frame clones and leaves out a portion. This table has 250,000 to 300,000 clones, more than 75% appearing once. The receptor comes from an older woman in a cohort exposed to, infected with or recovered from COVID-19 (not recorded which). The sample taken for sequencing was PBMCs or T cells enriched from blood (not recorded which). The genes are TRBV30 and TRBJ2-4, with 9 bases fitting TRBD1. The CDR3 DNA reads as TGTGCCTGGAGTGTAATGAGCACAGGGGGCAGAAACATTCAGTACTTC. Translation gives CAWSVMSTGGRNIQYF.